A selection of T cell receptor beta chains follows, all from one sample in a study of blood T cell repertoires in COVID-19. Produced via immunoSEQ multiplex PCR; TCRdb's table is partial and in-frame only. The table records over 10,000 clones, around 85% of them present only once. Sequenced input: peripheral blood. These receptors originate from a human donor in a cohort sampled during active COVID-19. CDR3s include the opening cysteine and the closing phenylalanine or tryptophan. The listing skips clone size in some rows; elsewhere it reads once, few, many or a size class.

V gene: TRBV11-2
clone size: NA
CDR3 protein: CASSLARVHNEQFF

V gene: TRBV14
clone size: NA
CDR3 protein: CASSQDTGGISGNTIYF

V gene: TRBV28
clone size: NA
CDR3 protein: CASSTLLGLAGDSTDTQYF

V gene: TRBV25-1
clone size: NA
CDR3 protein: CASSLEAFF

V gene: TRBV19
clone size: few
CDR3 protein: CASNQSGGIGNQPQHF

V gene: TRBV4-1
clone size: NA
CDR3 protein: CASSQDREVLAKNIQYF

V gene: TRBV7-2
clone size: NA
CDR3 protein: CASSLLGETYNEQFF

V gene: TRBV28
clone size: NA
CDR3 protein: CASRRSGFSSVAEAFF

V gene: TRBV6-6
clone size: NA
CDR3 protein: CASSYELSLGEQFF

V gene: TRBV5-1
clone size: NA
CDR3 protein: CASSFLPPYEQYF

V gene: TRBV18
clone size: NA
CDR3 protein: CASSQYGTANHEQYF

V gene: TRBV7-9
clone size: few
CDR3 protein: CASSWGLAGGSTDTQYF

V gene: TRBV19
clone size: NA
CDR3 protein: CASSIDGDTGTTKNIQYF

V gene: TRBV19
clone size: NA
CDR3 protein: CASSPGTVEYSNQPQHF

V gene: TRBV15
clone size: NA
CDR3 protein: CATSRGNRDSPVRNTIYF

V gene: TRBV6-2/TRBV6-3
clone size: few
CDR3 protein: CASSYGRGLSYEQYF

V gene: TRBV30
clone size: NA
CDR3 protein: CAWSVRSRGGGYTF

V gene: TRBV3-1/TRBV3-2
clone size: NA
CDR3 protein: CASRGLAGVYTGELFF

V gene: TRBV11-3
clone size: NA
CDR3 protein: CASSLRLAGTSYNEQFF

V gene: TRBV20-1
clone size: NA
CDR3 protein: CSASPATNEKLFF

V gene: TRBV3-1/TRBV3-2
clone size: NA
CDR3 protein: CASSQGGNTDTQYF

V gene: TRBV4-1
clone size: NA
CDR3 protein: CASSPVGTSGYNEQFF

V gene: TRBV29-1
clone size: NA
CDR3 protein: CSGASGQSGNIQYF

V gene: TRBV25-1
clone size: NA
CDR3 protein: CASSEPSRGPEAFF

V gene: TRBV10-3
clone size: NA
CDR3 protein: CAISEPGAGGYTF

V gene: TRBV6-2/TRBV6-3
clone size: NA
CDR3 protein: CASSYQGGNQPQHF

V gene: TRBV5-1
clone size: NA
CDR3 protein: CASSVGHSLQGYGYTF

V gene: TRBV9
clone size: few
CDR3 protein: CASTGRGQGGEKLFF

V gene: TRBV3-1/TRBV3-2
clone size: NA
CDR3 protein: CASSQVVEKQYF

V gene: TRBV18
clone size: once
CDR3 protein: CASSPNRQGNQPQHF